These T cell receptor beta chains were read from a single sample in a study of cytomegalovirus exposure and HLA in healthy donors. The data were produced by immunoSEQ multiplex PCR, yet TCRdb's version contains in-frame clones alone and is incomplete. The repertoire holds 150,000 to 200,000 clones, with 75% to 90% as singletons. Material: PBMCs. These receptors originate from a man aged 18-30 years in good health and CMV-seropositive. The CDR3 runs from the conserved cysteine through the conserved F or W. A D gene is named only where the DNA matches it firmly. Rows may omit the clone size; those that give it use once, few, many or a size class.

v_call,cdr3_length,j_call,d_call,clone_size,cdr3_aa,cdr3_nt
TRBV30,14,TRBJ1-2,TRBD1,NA,CAWSGTGGPYGYTF,TGTGCCTGGAGCGGGACAGGAGGACCCTATGGCTACACCTTC
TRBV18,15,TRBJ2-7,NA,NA,CASSSETSKVREQYF,TGTGCCAGCTCATCCGAGACTAGTAAGGTACGCGAGCAGTACTTC
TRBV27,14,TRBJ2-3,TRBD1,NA,CASSFGQGGNTQYF,TGTGCCAGCAGTTTCGGACAGGGTGGAAATACGCAGTATTTT
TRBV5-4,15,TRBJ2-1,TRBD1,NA,CASSPRDSSYNEQFF,TGTGCCAGCAGCCCCCGGGACAGCTCCTACAATGAGCAGTTCTTC
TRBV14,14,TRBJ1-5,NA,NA,CASSQQGYAQPQHF,TGTGCCAGCAGCCAACAGGGGTACGCTCAGCCCCAGCATTTT
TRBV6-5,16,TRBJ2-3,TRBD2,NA,CASSYSSLAGGDTQYF,TGTGCCAGCAGTTACTCCTCCCTAGCGGGGGGAGATACGCAGTATTTT
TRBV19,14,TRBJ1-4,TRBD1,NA,CASSIDRANEKLFF,TGTGCCAGTAGTATCGACAGGGCTAATGAAAAACTGTTTTTT
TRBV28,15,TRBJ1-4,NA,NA,CASSSSMVRGEKLFF,TGTGCCAGCAGTTCCTCCATGGTGAGAGGTGAAAAACTGTTTTTT
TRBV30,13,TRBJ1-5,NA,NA,CAWSGSNNQPQHF,TGTGCCTGGAGTGGATCTAACAATCAGCCCCAGCATTTT
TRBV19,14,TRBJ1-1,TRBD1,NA,CASSRQGRNTEAFF,TGTGCCAGTAGTCGACAGGGCAGGAACACTGAAGCTTTCTTT
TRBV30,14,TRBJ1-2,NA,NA,CAWSPRRGTYGYTF,TGTGCCTGGAGCCCGAGGCGGGGCACGTATGGCTACACCTTC
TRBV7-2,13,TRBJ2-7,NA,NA,CASSFTEVYEQYF,TGTGCCAGCAGCTTTACAGAAGTTTACGAGCAGTACTTC
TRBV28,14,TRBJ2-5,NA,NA,CASSPQQESLTQYF,TGTGCCAGCAGTCCCCAACAGGAATCTTTGACCCAGTACTTC
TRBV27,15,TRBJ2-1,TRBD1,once,CASSLQGAIMLEQFF,TGTGCCAGCAGTCTACAGGGGGCTATAATGCTTGAGCAGTTCTTC
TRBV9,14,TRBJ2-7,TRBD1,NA,CASSDRDRAYEQYF,TGTGCCAGCAGCGACCGGGACAGGGCCTACGAGCAGTACTTC
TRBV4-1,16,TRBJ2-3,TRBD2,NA,CASSQLTSGVTDTQYF,TGCGCCAGCAGCCAGTTGACTAGCGGGGTCACAGATACGCAGTATTTT
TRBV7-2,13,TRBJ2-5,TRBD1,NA,CASSSTGSETQYF,TGTGCCAGCAGCTCGACAGGGTCGGAGACCCAGTACTTC
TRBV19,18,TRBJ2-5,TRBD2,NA,CASSSKRPGLAGEETQYF,TGTGCCAGTAGTAGTAAACGACCGGGACTAGCGGGAGAAGAGACCCAGTACTTC
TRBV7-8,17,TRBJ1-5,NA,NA,CASSPRGSGVANQPQHF,TGTGCCAGCAGCCCCAGAGGATCCGGGGTTGCGAATCAGCCCCAGCATTTT
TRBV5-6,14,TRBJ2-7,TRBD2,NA,CASSVRRLAGEQYF,TGTGCCAGCAGCGTCAGACGGCTAGCGGGAGAGCAGTACTTC
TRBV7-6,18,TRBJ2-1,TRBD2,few,CASSLTSSGRAQWAEQFF,TGTGCCAGCAGCTTGACTTCTAGCGGGAGGGCCCAGTGGGCTGAGCAGTTCTTC
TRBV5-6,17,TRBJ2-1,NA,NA,CASIGAYWAGSYNEQFF,TGTGCCAGCATCGGTGCCTACTGGGCGGGTTCCTACAATGAGCAGTTCTTC
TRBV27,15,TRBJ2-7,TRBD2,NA,CASSSELAGAYEQYF,TGTGCCAGCAGTTCGGAACTAGCGGGAGCCTACGAGCAGTACTTC
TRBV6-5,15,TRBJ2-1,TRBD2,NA,CASRKGLAGAGEQFF,TGTGCCAGCAGAAAGGGACTAGCGGGAGCGGGTGAGCAGTTCTTC
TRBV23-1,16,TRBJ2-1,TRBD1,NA,CASSRVGRGLGNEQFF,TGCGCCAGCAGTCGCGTCGGTAGGGGGCTGGGCAATGAGCAGTTCTTC
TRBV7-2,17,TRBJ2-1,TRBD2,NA,CASSLRRGVPAYNEQFF,TGTGCCAGCAGCCTAAGGCGGGGGGTGCCAGCCTACAATGAGCAGTTCTTC
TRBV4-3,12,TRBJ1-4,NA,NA,CASSQGGRELFF,TGCGCCAGCAGCCAAGGTGGGAGGGAACTGTTTTTT
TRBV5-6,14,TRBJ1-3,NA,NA,CASSLGNGGNTIYF,TGTGCCAGCAGCTTGGGTAACGGTGGAAACACCATATATTTT
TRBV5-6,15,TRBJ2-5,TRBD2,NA,CASSYGTSGQETQYF,TGTGCCAGCAGCTATGGGACTAGCGGCCAAGAGACCCAGTACTTC
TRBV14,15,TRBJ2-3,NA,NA,CASSPLIRVTDTQYF,TGTGCCAGCAGCCCCCTTATTAGAGTCACAGATACGCAGTATTTT
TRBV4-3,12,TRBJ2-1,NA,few,CASSQDRQEQFF,TGCGCCAGCAGCCAAGATCGACAAGAGCAGTTCTTC
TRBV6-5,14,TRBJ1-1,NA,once,CASRGTGLNTEAFF,TGTGCCAGCAGGGGCACGGGATTGAACACTGAAGCTTTCTTT
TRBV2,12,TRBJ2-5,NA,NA,CASSDYGETQYF,TGTGCCAGCAGTGACTACGGGGAGACCCAGTACTTC
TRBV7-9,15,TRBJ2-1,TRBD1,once,CASSPRQGADYEQFF,TGTGCCAGCAGCCCACGACAGGGGGCTGACTATGAGCAGTTCTTC
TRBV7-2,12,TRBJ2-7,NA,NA,CASSLTAYEQYF,TGTGCCAGCAGTTTGACAGCCTACGAGCAGTACTTC
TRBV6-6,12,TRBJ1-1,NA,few,CASTIRGTEAFF,TGTGCCAGTACAATCAGGGGAACTGAAGCTTTCTTT
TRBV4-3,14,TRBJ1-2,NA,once,CASSQDRHGYGYTF,TGCGCCAGCAGCCAAGATCGTCACGGCTATGGCTACACCTTC
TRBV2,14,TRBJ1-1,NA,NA,CASTKDSLPTEAFF,TGTGCCAGCACCAAAGACAGTCTTCCCACTGAAGCTTTCTTT
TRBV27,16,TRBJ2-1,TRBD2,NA,CASSVGTGGPYNEQFF,TGTGCCAGCAGTGTCGGGACGGGAGGTCCTTACAATGAGCAGTTCTTC
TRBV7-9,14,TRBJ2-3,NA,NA,CASSSPWEPDTQYF,TGTGCCAGCAGCTCACCATGGGAGCCAGATACGCAGTATTTT
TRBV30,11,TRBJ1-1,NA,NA,CAWSGLHEAFF,TGTGCCTGGAGTGGGCTTCATGAAGCTTTCTTT
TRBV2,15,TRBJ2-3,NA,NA,CASSERAGRTDTQYF,TGTGCCAGCAGTGAAAGGGCGGGGCGCACAGATACGCAGTATTTT
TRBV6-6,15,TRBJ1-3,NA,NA,CASSYRTNSGNTIYF,TGTGCCAGCAGTTACAGGACAAACTCTGGAAACACCATATATTTT
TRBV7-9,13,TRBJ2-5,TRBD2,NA,CASSLSGEETQYF,TGTGCCAGCAGCTTAAGCGGGGAAGAGACCCAGTACTTC
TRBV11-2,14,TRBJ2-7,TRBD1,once,CASSLVPGGYEQYF,TGTGCCAGCAGCTTAGTTCCAGGGGGCTACGAGCAGTACTTC
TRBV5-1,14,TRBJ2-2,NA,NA,CASSLFPGTGELFF,TGCGCCAGCAGCTTGTTTCCGGGAACCGGGGAGCTGTTTTTT
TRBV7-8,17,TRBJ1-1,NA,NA,CASSLEEAGTFGTEAFF,TGTGCCAGCAGCTTAGAAGAGGCGGGTACTTTTGGCACTGAAGCTTTCTTT
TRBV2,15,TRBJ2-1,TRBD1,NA,CASRVDRDPLNEQFF,TGTGCCAGCAGGGTCGACAGGGACCCTCTCAATGAGCAGTTCTTC